Described below is a single TCR beta chain sequence and its context. What it binds is not known. Among the exclusions were patients with other autoimmune diseases, uncontrolled infections, pregnancy or lactation. Diagnosis used clinical symptoms, serum thyroxine, TRAb, thyroid ultrasound and orbital computed tomography. As the template, RNA transcripts were used to amplify TCR beta CDR3 regions. HTBI primers served in a first-round RT-PCR, which a second-round multiplex PCR followed. TCRdb redid the calling of the multiplex PCR reads with MiXCR, one entry per CDR3 protein. The sample includes 500,000 to 700,000 distinct CDR3 sequences, 20% to 25% of them seen just once. This sample was included in a study of Graves' ophthalmopathy and Graves' hyperthyroidism. Study overall: There was a collection of peripheral blood at initial diagnosis, before any treatment. Findings of the study overall: A model of 13 signatures distinguished ophthalmopathy from stable hyperthyroidism at around 91% sensitivity and about 80% specificity.

CDR1 is DFQATT, CDR2 SNEGSKA, per germline (reference sequence). V was clipped by 6 bases and J by 4 bases, with 10 bases between them. The CDR3 covers 12 residues. This chain connects TRBV20-1 to TRBJ1-5; a possible D gene is TRBD1 (6 bases). The specimen was peripheral blood. The TCR comes from a woman between 18 and 29 years old with stable Graves' hyperthyroidism. Some clones in this sample may be carry-over from other donors' samples. The CDR3 reads CSADGQNQPQHF. The CDR3, as DNA: TGCAGTGCGGACGGACAGAATCAGCCCCAGCATTTT.